A selection of T cell receptor beta chains follows, all from one sample in a study of blood T cell repertoires in COVID-19. The assay was immunoSEQ multiplex PCR, and TCRdb's table has in-frame clones only and misses some. The profile covers about 230,000 clones, with around four fifths appearing a single time and roughly 30% taken by the ten largest. Specimen: peripheral blood. The receptor set was obtained from a middle-aged man with acute or convalescent COVID-19. The CDR3 runs from the conserved cysteine through the conserved F or W. The D gene is left open where the match is weak. Some rows have no size entry. The others give once, few or many, or a class for an expanded clone.

j_call | d_call | clone_size | v_call | cdr3_nt | cdr3_aa
TRBJ2-5 | . | . | TRBV14 | TGTGCCAGCAGCCAAGAAAGGCTAGCGCGAGTTCAAGAGACCCAGTACTTC | CASSQERLARVQETQYF
TRBJ1-5 | . | . | TRBV10-3 | TGTGCCATCAGTGGTACAGTCAATCAGCCCCAGCATTTT | CAISGTVNQPQHF
TRBJ1-2 | TRBD1 | . | TRBV5-1 | TGCGCCAGCAGCTTCGACAGGGGGCAAGGCTACACCTTC | CASSFDRGQGYTF
TRBJ2-1 | TRBD2 | . | TRBV5-4 | TGTGCCAGCAGCTTGATAGCGGGGGGGCCCCATGAGCAGTTCTTC | CASSLIAGGPHEQFF
TRBJ2-2 | . | . | TRBV29-1 | TGCAGCGTAGCCCTAACTAGCAAGCACGGGGAGCTGTTTTTT | CSVALTSKHGELFF
TRBJ2-1 | . | . | TRBV30 | TGTGCCTGGAGTGTACGGACAACGGGAGACCATGAGCAGTTCTTC | CAWSVRTTGDHEQFF
TRBJ2-7 | TRBD2 | . | TRBV11-2 | TGTGCCAGCAGCTTAGAGACGGGAGGGTTCTACGAGCAGTACTTC | CASSLETGGFYEQYF
TRBJ1-1 | TRBD1 | once | TRBV19 | TGTGCCAGTAGTAAGGTACAGGGGGCACGGACTGAAGCTTTCTTT | CASSKVQGARTEAFF
TRBJ1-1 | . | . | TRBV18 | TGTGCCAGCTCACCCCGGGGGGAAGTGGGCACTGAAGCTTTCTTT | CASSPRGEVGTEAFF
TRBJ2-3 | TRBD1 | . | TRBV11-2 | TGTGCCAGCAGCTTGGGACAGGGGCCAGATACGCAGTATTTT | CASSLGQGPDTQYF
TRBJ1-3 | . | . | TRBV10-1 | TGCGCCAGCAGTGAAGGGAGCGGTGGAAACACCATATATTTT | CASSEGSGGNTIYF
TRBJ1-5 | . | . | TRBV4-1 | TGCGCCAGCAGCCAAGATCAACAGGGTTATCAGCCCCAGCATTTT | CASSQDQQGYQPQHF
TRBJ1-3 | TRBD1 | once | TRBV7-8 | TGTGCCAGTAAACCCCAGGGACGGGACAGGGGCACGGGGGGAAACACCATATATTTT | CASKPQGRDRGTGGNTIYF
TRBJ1-1 | TRBD1 | . | TRBV15 | TGTGCCACCAGCAGAGATCTTGGGACAGGGGGAGCTTTCTTT | CATSRDLGTGGAFF
TRBJ2-7 | TRBD1 | . | TRBV6-5 | TGTGCCAGCAGTCACTTCAGACAGGGTGGCTCCTACGAGCAGTACTTC | CASSHFRQGGSYEQYF
TRBJ1-2 | TRBD1 | . | TRBV19 | TGTGCCAGTAGCAGCCCTGGACAGGGGACCTATGGCTACACCTTC | CASSSPGQGTYGYTF
TRBJ1-4 | TRBD1 | . | TRBV19 | TGTGCCAGTAGTATACATCCGACAGGGGAAAATGAAAAACTGTTTTTT | CASSIHPTGENEKLFF
TRBJ1-5 | TRBD1 | once | TRBV6-5 | TGTGCCAGCAGGGGACAGGGGGGTGGCAATCAGCCCCAGCATTTT | CASRGQGGGNQPQHF
TRBJ2-3 | TRBD2 | . | TRBV18 | TGTGCCAGCTCACCACGTGGAACTAGCGGGAGTGCAGATACGCAGTATTTT | CASSPRGTSGSADTQYF
TRBJ1-3 | . | once | TRBV12-3/TRBV12-4 | TGTGCCAGCAGCCCTTTTAGAAACACCATATATTTT | CASSPFRNTIYF
TRBJ2-4 | TRBD1 | . | TRBV20-1 | TGCAGTGCTAGTAAGGGGGCAGGTACGGAAAACATTCAGTACTTC | CSASKGAGTENIQYF
TRBJ2-1 | TRBD1 | once | TRBV7-2 | TGTGCCAGCGACCCGGGACAGGGTACCTACAATGAGCAGTTCTTC | CASDPGQGTYNEQFF
TRBJ2-7 | . | few | TRBV12-3/TRBV12-4 | TGTGCCAGCAGTAGATCCGGCTCCTACGAGCAGTACTTC | CASSRSGSYEQYF
TRBJ2-1 | . | . | TRBV3-1/TRBV3-2 | TGTGCCAGCAGCCAAGGGACAGACTCCTACAATGAGCAGTTCTTC | CASSQGTDSYNEQFF
TRBJ1-6 | TRBD1 | . | TRBV30 | TGTGCCTGGAGTGACACCGGGACAGGGGGTCTCACCCTCCACTTT | CAWSDTGTGGLTLHF
TRBJ2-7 | . | . | TRBV7-9 | TGTGCCAGCAGCTCCAACACTTACCGAGACACAATCTACGAGCAGTACTTC | CASSSNTYRDTIYEQYF
TRBJ2-7 | TRBD1 | . | TRBV27 | TGTGCCAGCAGTTTGACAGGGGTAGGCTCCTACGAGCAGTACTTC | CASSLTGVGSYEQYF
TRBJ1-5 | . | . | TRBV18 | TGTGCCAGCTCACCAGAAACATCGAGCAATCAGCCCCAGCATTTT | CASSPETSSNQPQHF
TRBJ1-2 | . | few | TRBV6-5 | TGTGCCAGCAGTTACTCGAACGTCTTGGAGGGAAGAACCTTC | CASSYSNVLEGRTF
TRBJ1-1 | . | . | TRBV11-3 | TGTGCCAGCAGCCCCCCGGGAGTCACTGAAGCTTTCTTT | CASSPPGVTEAFF
TRBJ2-1 | . | . | TRBV10-3 | TGTGCCATCAGGAGTATCACTTCGAATGAGCAGTTCTTC | CAIRSITSNEQFF
TRBJ2-2 | . | . | TRBV3-1/TRBV3-2 | TGTGCCAGCAGCCGCCCGGGACAGGAGCTGTTTTTT | CASSRPGQELFF
TRBJ2-3 | . | . | TRBV10-3 | TGTGCCATCAGTGACTCAGGGTGGGGCGCAGATACGCAGTATTTT | CAISDSGWGADTQYF
TRBJ2-2 | . | . | TRBV7-2 | TGTGCCAGCAGGCTTAGGAGGGAAGGGGAGCTGTTTTTT | CASRLRREGELFF
TRBJ1-5 | TRBD1 | . | TRBV5-1 | TGCGCCAGCAGCTATCTCCCGGGACAGGACAATCAGCCCCAGCATTTT | CASSYLPGQDNQPQHF
TRBJ2-1 | . | . | TRBV6-2/TRBV6-3 | TGTGCCAGCAGTTACTCGCTTGGCGTGGGCCAGATCAATGAGCAGTTCTTC | CASSYSLGVGQINEQFF
TRBJ1-5 | TRBD1 | few | TRBV6-5 | TGTGCCAGCAGGTCGACAGGGAATCAGCCCCAGCATTTT | CASRSTGNQPQHF
TRBJ1-2 | TRBD1 | . | TRBV28 | TGTGCCAGCACTAACACAGGGGGCGGCTATGGCTACACCTTC | CASTNTGGGYGYTF
TRBJ2-1 | TRBD2 | . | TRBV7-3 | TGTGCCAGCAGCTCACCTAGCGGGTCCCACAATGAGCAGTTCTTC | CASSSPSGSHNEQFF
TRBJ2-1 | TRBD2 | . | TRBV7-2 | TGTGCCAGCAGGGAGACTAGCGGGAATCACAATGAGCAGTTCTTC | CASRETSGNHNEQFF
TRBJ2-3 | . | . | TRBV6-5 | TGTGCCAGCGCCCGAGGGTCCGGAACAGATACGCAGTATTTT | CASARGSGTDTQYF
TRBJ1-4 | . | . | TRBV5-1 | TGCGCCAGCAGCCCGAGGGGGTCGGGAGGTCGGGAAAAACTGTTTTTT | CASSPRGSGGREKLFF
TRBJ1-1 | . | . | TRBV4-3 | TGCGCCAGCAGCCGTTATAGTACCAGGGACACTGAAGCTTTCTTT | CASSRYSTRDTEAFF
TRBJ1-2 | TRBD1 | . | TRBV7-2 | TGTGCCAGCAGCCTAGCTGGGACAGGGGACGGCTACACCTTC | CASSLAGTGDGYTF
TRBJ2-2 | . | . | TRBV19 | TGTGCCAGTAGTAGAAACAGGGTCCCCGGGGAGCTGTTTTTT | CASSRNRVPGELFF
TRBJ2-7 | TRBD1 | . | TRBV5-1 | TGCGCCAGCAGCTTCACGGGGGACAGGGACTACGAGCAGTACTTC | CASSFTGDRDYEQYF
TRBJ1-2 | . | . | TRBV10-3 | TGTGCCATCAGTGAGGTTTACAGGGAGTATTACGGCTACACCTTC | CAISEVYREYYGYTF
TRBJ2-7 | . | few | TRBV27 | TGTGCCAGCAGAGGGGCCTATACTTCCTACGAGCAGTACTTC | CASRGAYTSYEQYF
TRBJ1-2 | . | once | TRBV3-1/TRBV3-2 | TGTGCCAGCAGCCAATCTCCGGACAGCAACTATGGCTACACCTTC | CASSQSPDSNYGYTF
TRBJ1-5 | TRBD1 | . | TRBV7-2 | TGTGCCAGCAGCGGACAGGAGGGGGGGCCCCAGCATTTT | CASSGQEGGPQHF
TRBJ1-5 | . | . | TRBV5-6 | TGTGCCAGCAGCTTAATGATGGGGGCGGGTCAGCCCCAGCATTTT | CASSLMMGAGQPQHF
TRBJ1-2 | . | few | TRBV7-8 | TGTGCCAGCACCAGTTTCGGGGTGAGCGACGGCCCTAACTATGGCTACACCTTC | CASTSFGVSDGPNYGYTF
TRBJ2-1 | . | few | TRBV7-9 | TGTGCCAGCAGCTCCGGACAGGGAGGGGAGTTCTTC | CASSSGQGGEFF
TRBJ2-3 | . | . | TRBV7-6 | TGTGCCAGCAGCTTAGGGGCCAGGCCGACAGATACGCAGTATTTT | CASSLGARPTDTQYF